This paragraph reports one T cell receptor (beta chain). This clone was recorded once. The antigen this receptor binds is unknown. The sample holds no much larger clone one base away, and base qualities are not on file. This entry is derived from a study of blood T cell repertoires in COVID-19 (TCRdb year 2020). About the study as a whole: Collaborator samples came from the United States, Italy and Spain and covered acute and convalescent phases of COVID-19. The material from the prospective study consisted of cDNA or gDNA derived from T cells, B-cell-depleted T cells, or PBMCs. Subjects who had been exposed to COVID-19, were actively infected with it, or had recovered from it provided the deeply sampled blood TCRbeta repertoires that made up the dataset. The repertoires were released in a freely available public database intended as a resource for research on the immune response to SARS-CoV-2. Samples were obtained from the ongoing ImmuneRACE study (first 160 participants) and from about 1,300 subjects provided by 6 global collaborators. Sample metadata almost always included a de-identified subject ID, COVID-19 status, age in years and sex. Where HLA class I and class II types were available, the types were taken from metadata supplied by the sample provider, not from assay-based typing.

As encoded in the germline V gene (reference sequence), CDR1 is LGHDT while CDR2 is YNNKEL. Trimming takes 2 bases off V and 11 bases off J; junction bases not matched to a gene: 4. Measured from the cysteine to the phenylalanine, the CDR3 is 13 residues long. This entry keeps only the CDR3 DNA: 39 bases, framed from base 1. Whole blood was collected in K2EDTA tubes by collaborating institutions according to the institutions' own protocols. Collaborator samples were shipped for TCRbeta analysis as frozen whole blood, isolated PBMCs, or DNA extracted from either sample type. TCRbeta CDR3 regions were amplified from genomic DNA using the immunoSEQ Assay, a bias-controlled multiplex PCR. The original methods were these. Within the assay, amplification of reference gene primers was used to estimate how many nucleated cells each sample contained. Sequence reads were collapsed and filtered to measure the absolute abundance of every unique TCRbeta CDR3 rearrangement. Productive Simpson clonality was computed per sample as the square root of Simpson's diversity index over productive rearrangements. The clones in this table, taken by TCRdb from immuneACCESS, are in-frame only. Not every clone is retained; where verified, under half of the shortfall comes from an unresolved V gene, and the cause of the rest is unknown. V, J and clone size are those of that table, while D and trimming were read from the DNA. The sample profile shows around 340,000 clones; about four fifths of them were found once. The leading ten clones occupy under 3% of the sample.

Broad study findings and their caveats: The quantity of clinical and demographic metadata differed by source and by participant and was supplied without curation.

The source of this sequence is a man aged 30 to 39 with active or convalescent COVID-19. Rearrangement joined TRBV3-1 (or the pseudogene TRBV3-2) to TRBJ1-3; 9 nucleotides in the junction match TRBD1. Input material: peripheral blood. Here is the DNA: TGTGCCAGCAGCCAATTGACAGGGGGACCCATATATTTT. Its translation is CASSQLTGGPIYF.